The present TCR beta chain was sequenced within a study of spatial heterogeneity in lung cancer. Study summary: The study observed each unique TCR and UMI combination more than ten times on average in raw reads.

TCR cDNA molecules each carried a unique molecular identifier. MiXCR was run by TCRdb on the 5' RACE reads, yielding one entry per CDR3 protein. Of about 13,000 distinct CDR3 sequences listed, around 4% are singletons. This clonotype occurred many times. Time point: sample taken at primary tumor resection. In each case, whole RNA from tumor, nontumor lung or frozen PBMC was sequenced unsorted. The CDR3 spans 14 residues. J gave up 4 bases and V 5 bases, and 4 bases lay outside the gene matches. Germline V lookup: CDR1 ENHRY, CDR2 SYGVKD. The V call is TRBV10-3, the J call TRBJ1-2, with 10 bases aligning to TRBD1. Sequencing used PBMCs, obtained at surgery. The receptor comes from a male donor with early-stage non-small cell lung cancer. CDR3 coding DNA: TGTGCCATCAGTCCCGGGACAGGGGTCTATGGCTACACCTTC. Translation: CAISPGTGVYGYTF.